This T cell receptor (beta chain) is drawn from a study of blood T cell repertoires in COVID-19. Study in general: T cells, B-cell-depleted T cells, or PBMCs supplied cDNA or gDNA.

Original handling: For nucleated cells, counts were estimated from reference gene primer amplification. Sequencing used immunoSEQ multiplex PCR; TCRdb keeps in-frame clones, though not all of them. That table furnishes V, J and clone size, whereas the DNA furnished D and trimming. The sample carries around 70,000 clones, about 82% recorded once. This clone occurred once. Germline CDR1 is SNHLY and CDR2 is FYNNEI. This CDR3 region has 14 residues. V lost 7 bases to trimming and J lost 8 bases, with 20 bases between them. The receptor was derived from an older woman with acute or convalescent COVID-19. The specimen was peripheral blood. The chain carries TRBV2 and TRBJ1-2, with D unclear. The CDR3 loop reads CASTQEKTRGGYTF. CDR3 bases: TGTGCCAGCACTCAGGAGAAGACGCGAGGGGGCTACACCTTC.